The entry below describes one T cell receptor (beta chain). Its matching antigen is unknown. The sample comes from a study of vaccination effects on CD4 cells after COVID-19. The CDR3 covers 13 residues. Trimming took off 5 bases at V and 1 base at J, with 8 bases between the two ends. Per the germline V gene, CDR1 is LGHDT and CDR2 is YNNKEL (reference sequence). Sequencing used immunoSEQ multiplex PCR; TCRdb keeps in-frame clones, though not all of them. The sample shows tens of thousands of clones, just under 85% of them seen only once. ViraFEST assay sequencing came after antigen-specific CD4+ T cells were expanded with viral peptide pools. Cells that had been cultured for roughly 9 days were the source of isolated CD4+ T cells. All study participants received two doses of BNT162b2 or mRNA-1273 vaccine. The authors replaced half the medium with IL-2 medium on days 3 and 7.

The specimen comprised CD4+ T cells from PBMCs cultured with HCoV-NL63 spike peptides, sampled after COVID-19 vaccination. The rearrangement uses TRBV3-1 (or the pseudogene TRBV3-2) and TRBJ1-1; no definite D call. The origin of this receptor is a human donor who received a COVID-19 vaccine. Some clones in this sample may be carry-over from other donors' samples. CDR3 sequence reads: CASSSTANTEAFF. DNA for the CDR3: TGTGCCAGCAGCTCTACAGCGAACACTGAAGCTTTCTTT.